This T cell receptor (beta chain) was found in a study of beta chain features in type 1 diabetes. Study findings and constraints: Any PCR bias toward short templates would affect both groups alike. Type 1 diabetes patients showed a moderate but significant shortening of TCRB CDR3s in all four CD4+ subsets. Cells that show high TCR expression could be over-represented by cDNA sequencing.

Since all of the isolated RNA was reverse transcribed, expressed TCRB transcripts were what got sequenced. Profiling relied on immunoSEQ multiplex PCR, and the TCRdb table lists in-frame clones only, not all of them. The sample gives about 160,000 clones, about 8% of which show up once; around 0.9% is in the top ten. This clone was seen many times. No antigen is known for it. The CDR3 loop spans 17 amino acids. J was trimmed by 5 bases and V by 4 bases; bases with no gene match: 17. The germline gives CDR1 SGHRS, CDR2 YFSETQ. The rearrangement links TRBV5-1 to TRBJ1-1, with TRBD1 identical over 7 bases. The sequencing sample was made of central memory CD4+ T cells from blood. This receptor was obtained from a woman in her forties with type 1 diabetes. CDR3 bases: TGCGCCAGCAGCCCATTACTTACAGGGGCTGCGAGGACTGAAGCTTTCTTT. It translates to CASSPLLTGAARTEAFF.